Shown below are 11 T cell receptor beta chains from a single sample sequenced in a study of blood T cell repertoires in COVID-19. Only in-frame clones appear in the TCRdb table, and some are missing; sequencing was by immunoSEQ multiplex PCR. The sample includes tens of thousands of clones, around 88% seen only once; the top ten take around 19%. Specimen: peripheral blood. These receptors all come from a woman in her fifties or sixties with COVID-19, enrolled during active disease.

This chain links TRBV6-5 with TRBJ2-7, with TRBD1 matching over 10 bases. This CDR3 region has 15 residues. V lost 9 bases and J lost 3; bases outside the gene matches: 11. Germline CDR1 MNHEY, CDR2 SVGAGI. The CDR3 DNA is TGTGCCAGTACCGAGGGGGACAGGGGAGTCTACGAGCAGTACTTC. Residues: CASTEGDRGVYEQYF.

J is TRBJ2-7 and V is TRBV11-2, with TRBD1 matching over 9 bases. The CDR3 loop spans 17 amino acids. Germline CDR1 SGHAT, CDR2 FQNNGV. V was clipped by 3 bases and J by 0 bases; unmatched bases: 9. The CDR3 DNA reads as TGTGCCAGCAGCTTGGGGATTACAGGGGGCGCCTCCTACGAGCAGTACTTC. It translates to CASSLGITGGASYEQYF.

The chain employs TRBV7-3 and TRBJ2-1; 7 bases are a match to TRBD1. CDR3 size: 13 residues. Germline trimming cut 4 bases from V and 7 bases from J; bases unmatched to any gene: 4. Germline assignment: CDR1 SGHTA and CDR2 FQGTGA. In nucleotides, the CDR3 is TGTGCCAGCAGCTCCCGGGACAGTAATGAGCAGTTCTTC. This codes for CASSSRDSNEQFF.

This rearrangement joins TRBV7-2 to TRBJ1-1, with a tentative D call TRBD1 (5 bases). The CDR3 extends over 14 amino acids. Germline V gene sequence: CDR1 SGHTA, CDR2 FQGNSA. Trimming removed 5 bases at V and 4 bases at J, with 14 bases between. For the CDR3, the DNA is TGTGCCAGCAGCAGAGTGGGGCAGGGCACTGAAGCTTTCTTT. Its protein product is CASSRVGQGTEAFF.

The chain links TRBV3-1 (or the pseudogene TRBV3-2) to TRBJ2-5; D unclear. The germline gives CDR1 LGHDT, CDR2 YNNKEL (reference sequence). CDR3 size: 16 residues. Trimming cost V 0 bases and J 3 bases, with 14 bases left between them. The CDR3 bases are TGTGCCAGCAGCCAAGAAGTCCCCGGGTCCAAAGAGACCCAGTACTTC. The encoded protein is CASSQEVPGSKETQYF.

The chain couples TRBV6-5 to TRBJ1-1; 7 bases agree with TRBD1. V shed 0 bases and J 10 bases; nucleotides not matched to a gene: 14. Germline values: CDR1 MNHEY, CDR2 SVGAGI. This CDR3 spans 16 amino acids. CDR3 loop: CASSYSTGVGSMGAFF. CDR3 bases: TGTGCCAGCAGTTACTCTACAGGGGTCGGATCCATGGGAGCTTTCTTT.

The V gene is TRBV6-2 or TRBV6-3, the J gene TRBJ2-3, with 8 bases aligning to TRBD2. Looked up from germline, CDR1 is MNHEY and CDR2 is SVGEGT. The J segment lost 0 bases and the V segment lost 6 bases, leaving 11 bases of the junction unmatched. CDR3 length: 17 residues. CDR3 nucleotide sequence: TGTGCCAGCAGCCCCCCTGGACTAGCCGCTAGCACAGATACGCAGTATTTT. Translating it yields CASSPPGLAASTDTQYF.

V gene TRBV3-1 (or the pseudogene TRBV3-2) combines with J gene TRBJ2-1; TRBD1 might be the D (6 bases). The CDR3 spans 15 residues. V lost 3 bases and J 0 bases, leaving 9 bases between the germline ends. Germline CDR1 and CDR2: LGHDT and YNNKEL (reference sequence). CDR3 loop: CASSQRGSSYNEQFF. The CDR3, as DNA: TGTGCCAGCAGCCAGAGGGGGAGCTCCTACAATGAGCAGTTCTTC.

J is TRBJ1-6 and V is TRBV12-3 or TRBV12-4, with 9 bases identical to TRBD1. Trimming took 6 bases from V and 10 from J; bases not matched to a gene: 4. This CDR3 contains 13 residues. The CDR3, as DNA: TGTGCCAGCAGACGACAGGGGGGGTCACCCCTCCACTTT. It translates to CASRRQGGSPLHF.

V usage is TRBV11-2 and J usage is TRBJ2-7; 8 bases fit TRBD1. Germline V lookup: CDR1 SGHAT, CDR2 FQNNGV. The V gene end was trimmed by 4 bases and the J gene end by 1 base; junction bases not matched to a gene: 9. CDR3 length equals 16 residues. In DNA form, the CDR3 reads TGTGCCAGCAGCTCTGGTCCGGGACAGGTTTCCTACGAGCAGTACTTC. Its protein is CASSSGPGQVSYEQYF.

The CDR3 reads CASSSRGGGPITDTQYF. For the CDR3, the DNA is TGCGCCAGCAGCTCCCGCGGCGGGGGCCCGATCACAGATACGCAGTATTTT. V gene TRBV5-1 combines with J gene TRBJ2-3; D is perhaps TRBD2 (7 bases). This CDR3 comprises 17 residues. The germline V gene has CDR1 SGHRS and CDR2 YFSETQ. Trimming shortened V by 3 bases and J by 2 bases, and 19 bases separated the two germline ends.